The 32 T cell receptor beta chains below all came from one sample that was sequenced in a study of T cells in Graves' hyperthyroidism and ophthalmopathy. From RNA transcripts, TCR beta CDR3 regions were amplified. The primer set for the first-round RT-PCR of the TCR CDR3 was HTBI. TCRdb re-called the multiplex PCR reads with MiXCR, one entry per CDR3 protein. The table lists a few hundred thousand distinct CDR3 sequences, 15% to 19% of them singletons, with 11% to 15% in the top ten. Sequenced: blood. All receptors come from a woman aged 18-29 years with Graves' hyperthyroidism.

Comment on this clonotype: The germline gene is not matched at one end of the junction; a read error may be the cause. The chain uses TRBV28 and TRBJ1-2; perhaps TRBD1 as D (5 bases). The CDR3 is 14 amino acids. Germline CDR1 is MDHEN and CDR2 is SYDVKM. The CDR3 reads CASSASGRNSGYTF. CDR3 in DNA: TGTGCCAGCAGTGCGTCGGGACGGAACTCTGGCTACACCTTC.

This clonotype was observed a few times. The chain links TRBV7-3 to TRBJ2-1; the D is unclear. With 5 bases removed from V and 8 bases from J, the gap between germline ends came to 19 bases. CDR1 is SGHTA, CDR2 FQGTGA, per germline. There are 15 residues in the CDR3. Written as DNA, the CDR3 is TGTGCCAGCAGCCCATCCTCACAGTACCCCCATGAGCAGTTCTTC. Translation: CASSPSSQYPHEQFF.

The chain employs TRBV20-1 and TRBJ1-1; unclear D gene. Germline CDR1 DFQATT, CDR2 SNEGSKA (reference sequence). The germline V and J ends were trimmed by 4 bases and 0 bases, with 15 bases remaining between them. CDR3 length: 15 residues. The CDR3 loop is CSAIPIETMNTEAFF. DNA of the CDR3: TGCAGTGCTATTCCAATCGAGACCATGAACACTGAAGCTTTCTTT.

This chain joins TRBV5-1 and TRBJ2-5; 14 bases are a match to TRBD2. The length of the CDR3 is 15 residues. The germline V gene encodes CDR1 SGHRS and CDR2 YFSETQ. With 5 bases clipped from V and 5 bases from J, the junction kept 5 bases outside the gene matches. The CDR3: CASRGTSGSRETQYF. As DNA, the CDR3 is TGCGCCAGCAGGGGGACTAGCGGGAGTCGGGAGACCCAGTACTTC.

This CDR3 reads CASSLRSSTNTGELFF. Here the CDR3 DNA reads TGTGCCAGCAGCTTAAGGAGCAGTACGAACACCGGGGAGCTGTTTTTT. V gene TRBV7-9 combines with J gene TRBJ2-2, with unresolved D. CDR1 and CDR2 from the germline V gene are SEHNR and FQNEAQ (reference sequence). The germline V and J ends were trimmed by 2 bases and 0 bases, with 10 bases remaining between them. This CDR3 is built from 16 residues.

The table lists this clonotype with many counts. This may come from a read error, since a much larger clone is one base off. The chain is built from TRBV6-1 and TRBJ2-3; D is unclear. Germline V gene sequence: CDR1 MNHNS, CDR2 SASEGT. Deletions cut 6 bases from V and 2 bases from J, with 3 bases between. The CDR3 is made up of 11 amino acids. The CDR3 sequence is CASRHTDTQYF. The CDR3 DNA sequence: TGTGCCAGCAGACACACAGATACGCAGTATTTT.

The chain combines TRBV9 with TRBJ2-7; 9 bases are shared with TRBD1. Germline CDR1 is SGDLS and CDR2 is YYNGEE. J lost 4 bases, V lost 0 bases, and 14 bases had no gene match. The CDR3 covers 18 residues. The DNA of the CDR3 is TGTGCCAGCAGCGTAGATGGGTTTAACAGGGGGCGCGGGTACGAGCAGTACTTC. It encodes CASSVDGFNRGRGYEQYF.

This clonotype was seen many times. CDR3 coding DNA: TGTGCCAGCAGTTTAGCGGGAGGCCCACAAGAGACCCAGTACTTC. Protein sequence: CASSLAGGPQETQYF. The chain combines TRBV28 with TRBJ2-5; 8 nucleotides align to TRBD2. The germline gives CDR1 MDHEN, CDR2 SYDVKM. This CDR3 contains 15 residues. The V and J ends lost 2 bases and 2 bases, in that order; junction bases with no gene match: 4.

Worth noting for this clonotype: Sequence at one end of the junction differs from germline and may be a read error. The gene calls are TRBV18 and TRBJ1-4, with a possible D match to TRBD1 (6 bases). Germline loops: CDR1 KGHSH, CDR2 LQKENI. This CDR3 region has 15 residues. CDR3 nucleotide sequence: TGTGCCAGCTCACTTTACAGGGAGCCTAAAGAAAAACTGTTTTTT. It codes for CASSLYREPKEKLFF.

The J gene is TRBJ1-2, the V gene TRBV7-9; 7 nucleotides line up with TRBD1. This CDR3 spans 14 amino acids. CDR1 and CDR2 from the germline V gene are SEHNR and FQNEAQ (reference sequence). The J segment lost 6 bases and the V segment lost 5 bases, leaving 9 bases of the junction unmatched. The CDR3 DNA sequence: TGTGCCAGCAGCGCGATCCGGGACAGTGATGGCTACACCTTC. It specifies CASSAIRDSDGYTF.

This clonotype was seen ten or more times. The rearrangement uses TRBV7-2 and TRBJ2-1, with TRBD2 matching 13 bases. This CDR3 is 15 amino acids long. Trimming cost V 2 bases and J 9 bases; bases outside gene matches: 4. The germline CDR1 and CDR2 sequences are SGHTA and FQGNSA. The CDR3 reads CASSLLLAGGREQFF. Written as DNA, the CDR3 is TGTGCCAGCAGCTTACTACTAGCGGGGGGGCGTGAGCAGTTCTTC.

The chain combines TRBV5-8 with TRBJ1-1; D remains ambiguous. Trimming stripped 6 bases from V and 3 bases from J, with 15 bases between. CDR1 is SGHTS, CDR2 YDEGEE, per germline. The CDR3 length is 14 residues. In DNA form, the CDR3 reads TGTGCCAGCACCACTTACGGTGGCTACACTGAAGCTTTCTTT. Protein sequence: CASTTYGGYTEAFF.

This clonotype came up many times. The chain recombines TRBV24-1 with TRBJ1-5; D gene unclear. The V end was cut by 0 bases, the J end by 0 bases, with 2 bases between. CDR3 size: 14 residues. Germline values: CDR1 KGHDR, CDR2 SFDVKD. The CDR3 loop reads CATSDLRSNQPQHF. In nucleotides, the CDR3 is TGTGCCACCAGTGATTTGCGTAGCAATCAGCCCCAGCATTTT.

This chain connects TRBV9 to TRBJ1-4; the D gene is possibly TRBD1 (6 bases). The V gene's germline CDR1 is SGDLS and CDR2 YYNGEE. The CDR3 loop spans 15 amino acids. Trimming cost V 4 bases and J 3 bases, with 13 bases left between them. Here the CDR3 reads CASSQLGAPNEKLFF. Here the CDR3 DNA reads TGTGCCAGCAGCCAACTGGGGGCTCCTAATGAAAAACTGTTTTTT. Full variable domain (missing parts from reference TRBV9 and TRBJ1-4): DSGVTQTPKHLITATGQRVTLRCSPRSGDLSVYWYQQSLDQGLQFLIQYYNGEERAKGNILERFSAQQFPDLHSELNLSSLELGDSALYFCASSQLGAPNEKLFFGSGTQLSVL.

This chain links TRBV29-1 with TRBJ2-1; 7 nucleotides match TRBD2. This CDR3 region has 13 residues. The germline gives CDR1 SQVTM, CDR2 ANQGSEA. The V and J ends lost 5 bases and 8 bases, in that order; junction bases with no gene match: 9. The CDR3 DNA is TGCAGCGTTAGGACCAGCGCGGGGGATGAGCAGTTCTTC. This encodes CSVRTSAGDEQFF.

V and J are TRBV6-2 or TRBV6-3 and TRBJ2-7; D gene unclear. Trimming removed 5 bases from V and 3 bases from J, with 17 bases in between. The CDR3 is 15 residues long. Germline CDR1 is MNHEY and CDR2 is SVGEGT. DNA for the CDR3: TGTGCCAGCAGTCGCCCCATTCTAGGCCTCTACGAGCAGTACTTC. It yields the protein CASSRPILGLYEQYF.

In its sample, this clonotype was seen many times. V and J are TRBV4-2 and TRBJ1-4; D ambiguous. In germline, CDR1 is LGHNA, CDR2 YNFKEQ. Between the trimmed V and J ends, which lost 4 bases and 0 bases, there was a span of 12 bases. This CDR3 is 16 amino acids long. The DNA for the CDR3 is TGTGCCAGCAGCCCCGACCTCGGGACAACTAATGAAAAACTGTTTTTT. Its translation: CASSPDLGTTNEKLFF.

This clonotype was counted many times. The rearrangement joins TRBV2 to TRBJ1-4; no reliable D call. V lost 6 bases, J lost 4 bases, and 15 bases lay in between. The CDR3 is 15 residues long. Germline CDR1 reads SNHLY; CDR2 reads FYNNEI. The CDR3 DNA follows: TGTGCCAGCAGCGGGCCGGGGTCCCTTAATGAAAAACTGTTTTTT. It codes for CASSGPGSLNEKLFF.

This clonotype was seen ten or more times. The chain links TRBV11-2 to TRBJ1-1; 7 nucleotides agree with TRBD1. Germline CDR1 SGHAT, CDR2 FQNNGV. This CDR3 has 16 residues. The V gene end was trimmed by 2 bases and the J gene end by 0 bases; junction bases not matched to a gene: 6. Here the CDR3 DNA reads TGTGCCAGCAGCTTAATAGGGGGCGGATTGAACACTGAAGCTTTCTTT. Protein sequence: CASSLIGGGLNTEAFF.

The sample holds many counts of this clonotype. The V and J genes are TRBV3-1 and TRBJ2-4, with D perhaps assigned TRBD1 or TRBD2 (5 bases each). The germline V gene has CDR1 LGHDT and CDR2 YNNKEL (reference sequence). The V end lost 6 bases, the J end lost 9 bases, and 12 bases lay between the germline ends. This CDR3 contains 12 residues. The CDR3 nucleotides are TGTGCCAGCAGTCCTCTTGGGGGCATTCAGTACTTC. Translated, it gives CASSPLGGIQYF.

In this sample, this clonotype turned up a few times. This rearrangement joins TRBV9 to TRBJ2-6; D is tentatively TRBD1 or TRBD2 (5 bases each). CDR1 is SGDLS, CDR2 YYNGEE, per germline. Between the trimmed V and J ends, which lost 4 bases and 4 bases, there was a span of 24 bases. This CDR3 comprises 19 residues. This chain's CDR3 is CASSLGPGQSRHGANVLTF. The DNA for the CDR3 is TGTGCCAGCAGCTTAGGTCCGGGGCAGAGCAGACACGGGGCCAACGTCCTGACTTTC.

This clonotype was seen a handful of times. The chain employs TRBV24-1 and TRBJ2-5; tentative D call: TRBD1 (6 bases). Germline V gene sequence: CDR1 KGHDR, CDR2 SFDVKD. The CDR3 is made up of 14 amino acids. Trimming removed 3 bases at V and 5 bases at J, with 12 bases between. The CDR3 spells CATSDPQGRETQYF. For the CDR3, the DNA is TGTGCCACCAGTGATCCACAGGGTCGGGAGACCCAGTACTTC.

This chain uses TRBV7-2 with TRBJ1-2, with D perhaps matching TRBD1 (5 bases). V gave up 4 bases and J gave up 4 bases, with 19 bases separating them. CDR3 length equals 16 residues. Germline V gene data show CDR1 as SGHTA and CDR2 as FQGNSA. CDR3 bases: TGTGCCAGCAGCTCTATTGCAGACCCCGGGGGCTATGGCTACACCTTC. Amino acid sequence: CASSSIADPGGYGYTF.

Only a few counts were recorded for this clonotype. The chain carries TRBV7-3 and TRBJ2-3; tentative D call: TRBD2 (6 bases). The CDR3 length is 15 residues. Germline CDR1 reads SGHTA; CDR2 reads FQGTGA. V gave up 3 bases and J gave up 0 bases, with 10 bases separating them. CDR3 protein: CASSFGGISTDTQYF. In DNA form, the CDR3 reads TGTGCCAGCAGCTTTGGCGGGATTAGCACAGATACGCAGTATTTT.

This clonotype has ten or more counts. The chain couples TRBV3-1 to TRBJ1-1, with 9 bases fitting TRBD1. Germline trimming cut 3 bases from V and 4 bases from J; bases unmatched to any gene: 9. Germline-derived CDR1 and CDR2 are LGHDT and YNNKEL (reference sequence). This CDR3 has 16 amino acids. The CDR3, as DNA: TGTGCCAGCAGCCAGCCTTTCGGGACAGGGCCCACTGAAGCTTTCTTT. This translates into CASSQPFGTGPTEAFF.

This clonotype was picked up many times. The chain is built from TRBV20-1 and TRBJ2-5; D gene unclear. Per the germline V gene, CDR1 is DFQATT and CDR2 is SNEGSKA (reference sequence). V lost 6 bases and J 5 bases, leaving 4 bases between the germline ends. CDR3 length: 9 residues. DNA of the CDR3: TGCAGTGCCCCCGAGACCCAGTACTTC. It codes for CSAPETQYF.

This clonotype occurred many times. The genes are TRBV3-1 and TRBJ2-1; the D gene could be TRBD1 or TRBD2 (6 bases each). The CDR3 has 18 amino acids. Germline V gives CDR1 LGHDT, CDR2 YNNKEL (reference sequence). The V and J ends lost 4 bases and 8 bases respectively, with 27 bases between them. The DNA for the CDR3 is TGTGCCAGCAGCCCCGGCACGGGGGCTAGGCCCTCTTTCGATGAGCAGTTCTTC. Residues: CASSPGTGARPSFDEQFF.

This clonotype was counted at least ten times. The V gene is TRBV27, the J gene TRBJ2-7, with a possible D match to TRBD1 (5 bases). CDR1 and CDR2 from the germline V gene are MNHEY and SMNVEV (reference sequence). This CDR3 has 18 residues. V lost 2 bases, J lost 2 bases, and 22 bases lay in between. CDR3 nucleotides: TGTGCCAGCAGTTTAAAGTCCGGAGTGGTAAGGGGAACCTACGAGCAGTACTTC. Translation: CASSLKSGVVRGTYEQYF.

This clonotype was seen many times. V usage is TRBV7-2 and J usage is TRBJ2-2; 10 bases are a match to TRBD2. There are 15 residues in the CDR3. Germline CDR1 SGHTA, CDR2 FQGNSA. Trimming removed 2 bases from V and 4 bases from J; junction bases left unmatched: 1. In DNA, the CDR3 is TGTGCCAGCAGCTTAACTAGCGGGACCACCGGGGAGCTGTTTTTT. Translating gives CASSLTSGTTGELFF.

The genes are TRBV5-1 and TRBJ2-2; TRBD1 agrees at 10 bases. The V gene end was trimmed by 4 bases and the J gene end by 2 bases; junction bases not matched to a gene: 5. This CDR3 spans 16 amino acids. Germline V gene data show CDR1 as SGHRS and CDR2 as YFSETQ. The CDR3 DNA follows: TGCGCCAGCAGCGATGGGACAGGGGCTAACACCGGGGAGCTGTTTTTT. Translation gives CASSDGTGANTGELFF.

This clonotype was found many times. V usage is TRBV9 and J usage is TRBJ1-1, with D maybe TRBD1 (5 bases). The V gene lost 3 bases and the J gene lost 3 bases, with 9 bases spanning the gap. Germline CDR1 is SGDLS and CDR2 is YYNGEE. The CDR3 spans 13 residues. The DNA for the CDR3 is TGTGCCAGCAGCGGAGGGGCGCACACTGAAGCTTTCTTT. Translating gives CASSGGAHTEAFF.

Many counts were recorded for this clonotype. The rearrangement joins TRBV9 to TRBJ2-3, with 7 bases identical to TRBD2. The J segment lost 3 bases and the V segment lost 4 bases, leaving 14 bases of the junction unmatched. CDR3 size: 17 residues. CDR1 is SGDLS, CDR2 YYNGEE, per germline. The CDR3: CASSKDGLDRVTDTQYF. The CDR3 nucleotides are TGTGCCAGCAGCAAAGATGGACTAGACAGAGTGACAGATACGCAGTATTTT.